The text below deals with one T cell receptor beta chain. Its cognate antigen has yet to be identified. Qualities for individual bases were not recorded, and no much larger clone is one base off. Trimming takes 5 bases from V and 3 bases from J, and the germline ends sit 14 bases apart. The CDR3 covers 15 residues, taking in both the cysteine and the phenylalanine. The read is trimmed to its CDR3 DNA, 45 bases read in frame from base 1. The germline V gene sets CDR1 to SGHTA and CDR2 to FQGNSA. Donors formed part of the validation cohort, which comprised about 120 subjects and was distinct from the first cohort of 550 to 850 subjects. The entry originates in a study of cytomegalovirus exposure and HLA in healthy donors (dated by TCRdb to the late 2010s). For the study in its entirety: A later analysis indicated that the 130 or so validation repertoires were generated on the platform also employed for the 720 or so repertoires of the first cohort. The study was designed to test whether signatures of past pathogen exposure could be identified by cataloging public T cell receptors. In addition to the first cohort of approximately 650 subjects, a separate validation cohort of approximately 130 different subjects was used. To predict cytomegalovirus infection status, the study combined high-throughput TCR immunosequencing, statistical association of individual TCRs with disease status, and machine learning. Study-wide findings and limitations: Subsequent analysis determined that TCRs grouped into clusters in the first cohort also showed a tendency toward co-occurrence across the roughly 110 validation repertoires, and approximately 94% of cluster scores exceeded 0. Across donors, most TCR sequences were observed very rarely, whereas some public TCRs were present in many individuals. A few of the identified cytomegalovirus-associated TCR beta chains were confirmed in vitro to be specific for cytomegalovirus antigens. The authors suggested that the approach could potentially be extended to other disease states and immunological phenotypes. The study listed approximately 150 TCR beta chains as associated with cytomegalovirus. The classifier was reported to diagnose cytomegalovirus status with high specificity and sensitivity in both the original and validation cohorts. All 120 or so repertoires were used to score co-occurrence in the validation cohort in a later analysis, because that analysis had no HLA typing for the cohort.

The receptor library was made with the immunoSEQ multiplex PCR assay. As for the authors' bioinformatics: A statistical classification framework was built to diagnose cytomegalovirus status from the catalog of TCR beta chain sequences. The table comes from immuneACCESS by way of TCRdb, which keeps in-frame sequences with V and J called. Part of the clones is missing from these tables; in studies checked, under half for an unresolved V gene and the rest for unknown reasons. D and trimming were read from the DNA, whereas the V and J calls and clone size are those reported in that table. This sample is represented by about 78,000 clones; almost 97% of them were singletons. Roughly 1.6% of the sample lies in the top ten.

The specimen sequenced was PBMCs. This chain is built from TRBV7-2 and TRBJ1-5; there is no confident call for the D gene. This receptor was identified in a man aged 18-30 years in good health and CMV-seropositive. Read as DNA, the sequence is TGTGCCAGCAGCCTGACCCCGGGTGACAATCAGCCCCAGCATTTT. This yields the protein CASSLTPGDNQPQHF.